Below are 3 T cell receptor beta chains sequenced from a single sample in a study of T cell responses to AZD1222 COVID-19 vaccine. TCRdb's table, derived via immunoSEQ multiplex PCR, lists solely in-frame clones and lacks some. The sample lists 140,000 to 150,000 clones; approximately 93% were seen once. The sequences come from peripheral blood, collected after recovery from COVID-19. The receptors come from an adult who had recovered from COVID-19.

The rearrangement links TRBV19 to TRBJ2-2; the D call may be TRBD1 or TRBD2 (5 bases each). CDR1 and CDR2 from the germline V gene are LNHDA and SQIVND (reference sequence). The CDR3 has 14 residues. The V end lost 4 bases, the J end lost 6 bases, and 12 bases lay between the germline ends. CDR3 residues: CASSTVGVAGELFF. CDR3 DNA: TGTGCCAGTAGTACCGTGGGGGTCGCCGGGGAGCTGTTTTTT.

The chain joins TRBV18 to TRBJ1-5; no clear D gene. V dropped 2 bases and J dropped 4 bases, with 9 bases sitting between them. The germline CDR1 and CDR2 sequences are KGHSH and LQKENI. The CDR3 runs to 14 residues. The CDR3 here is CASSPRPQNQPQHF. The DNA for the CDR3 is TGTGCCAGCTCACCAAGACCACAAAATCAGCCCCAGCATTTT.

The J gene is TRBJ1-1, the V gene TRBV9; 8 positions match TRBD1. Germline CDR1 is SGDLS and CDR2 is YYNGEE. The CDR3 runs to 15 residues. Losses at the gene ends were 4 bases for V and 4 bases for J; bases not matched to a gene: 9. As DNA, the CDR3 is TGTGCCAGCAGCCCTAGGACAGGGATGGGCACTGAAGCTTTCTTT. Protein: CASSPRTGMGTEAFF.